This TCR beta chain was captured by sequencing in a study of cytomegalovirus exposure and HLA in healthy donors. CDR3 length equals 16 residues. V dropped 4 bases and J dropped 2; count of bases not matched to a gene: 7. In germline, CDR1 is SGHDT, CDR2 YYEEEE. Study-wide findings and caveats: CMV serostatus was the only recorded immune exposure for donors. Presence/absence analyses assumed roughly uniform sequencing depth across donors.

Primers included in the PCR were 60 Vbeta and 13 Jbeta primers. Sequencing used immunoSEQ multiplex PCR; TCRdb keeps in-frame clones, though not all of them. This repertoire shows roughly 140,000 clones, over 70% found once; its top ten account for less than 3.5%. As concerns this clone: As yet, its antigen is unknown.

The receptor comes from a male donor in good health and CMV-seronegative. This chain connects TRBV5-6 to TRBJ2-1, with 9 nucleotides matching TRBD2. The sample taken for sequencing was PBMCs. The CDR3 sequence: CASSGTSGPAYNEQFF. CDR3 bases: TGTGCCAGCAGCGGTACTAGCGGGCCTGCCTACAATGAGCAGTTCTTC. The full variable domain, completed using reference TRBV5-6 and TRBJ2-1, is DAGVTQSPTHLIKTRGQQVTLRCSPKSGHDTVSWYQQALGQGPQFIFQYYEEEERQRGNFPDRFSGHQFPNYSSELNVNALLLGDSALYLCASSGTSGPAYNEQFFGPGTRLTVL.